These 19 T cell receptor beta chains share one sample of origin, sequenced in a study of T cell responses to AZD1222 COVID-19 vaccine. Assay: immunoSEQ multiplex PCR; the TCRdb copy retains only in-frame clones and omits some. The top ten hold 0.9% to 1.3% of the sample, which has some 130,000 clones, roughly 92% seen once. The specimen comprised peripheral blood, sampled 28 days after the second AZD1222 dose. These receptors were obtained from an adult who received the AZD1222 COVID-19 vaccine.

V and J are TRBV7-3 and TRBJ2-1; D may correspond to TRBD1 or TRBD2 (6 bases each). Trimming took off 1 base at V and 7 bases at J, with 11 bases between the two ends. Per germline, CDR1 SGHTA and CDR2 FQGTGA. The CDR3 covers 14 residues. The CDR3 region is CASSLNLGGNEQFF. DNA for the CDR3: TGTGCCAGCAGCTTAAATCTAGGGGGGAATGAGCAGTTCTTC. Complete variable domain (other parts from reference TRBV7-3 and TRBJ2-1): GAGVSQTPSNKVTEKGKYVELRCDPISGHTALYWYRQSLGQGPEFLIYFQGTGAADDSGLPNDRFFAVRPEGSVSTLKIQRTERGDSAVYLCASSLNLGGNEQFFGPGTRLTVL.

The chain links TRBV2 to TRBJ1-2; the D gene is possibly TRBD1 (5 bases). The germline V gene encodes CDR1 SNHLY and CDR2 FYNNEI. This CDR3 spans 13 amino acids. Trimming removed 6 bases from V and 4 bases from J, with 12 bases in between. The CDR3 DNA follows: TGTGCCAGCAGGGGGGGGATCGGCTATGGCTACACCTTC. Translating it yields CASRGGIGYGYTF.

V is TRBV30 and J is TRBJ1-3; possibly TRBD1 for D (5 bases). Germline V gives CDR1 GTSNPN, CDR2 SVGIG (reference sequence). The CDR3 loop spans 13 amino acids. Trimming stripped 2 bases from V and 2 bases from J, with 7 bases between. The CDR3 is CAWSWGAGNTIYF. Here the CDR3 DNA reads TGTGCCTGGAGTTGGGGGGCTGGAAACACCATATATTTT. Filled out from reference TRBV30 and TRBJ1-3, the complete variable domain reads SQTIHQWPATLVQPVGSPLSLECTVEGTSNPNLYWYRQAAGRGLQLLFYSVGIGQISSEVPQNLSASRPQDRQFILSSKKLLLSDSGFYLCAWSWGAGNTIYFGEGSWLTVV.

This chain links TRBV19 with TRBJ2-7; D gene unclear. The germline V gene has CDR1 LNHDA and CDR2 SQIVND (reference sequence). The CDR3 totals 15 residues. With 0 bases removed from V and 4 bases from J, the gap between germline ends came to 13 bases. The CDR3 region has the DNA TGTGCCAGTAGTATAGATTGGGGATCTCCTTACGAGCAGTACTTC. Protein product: CASSIDWGSPYEQYF.

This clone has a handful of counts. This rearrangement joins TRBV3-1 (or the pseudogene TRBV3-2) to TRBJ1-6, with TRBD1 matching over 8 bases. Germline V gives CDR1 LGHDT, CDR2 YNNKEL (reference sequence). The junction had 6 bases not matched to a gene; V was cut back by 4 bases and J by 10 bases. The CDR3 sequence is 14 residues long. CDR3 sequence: CASSPRQGTSPLHF. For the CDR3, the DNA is TGTGCCAGCAGCCCTCGACAGGGGACATCACCCCTCCACTTT.

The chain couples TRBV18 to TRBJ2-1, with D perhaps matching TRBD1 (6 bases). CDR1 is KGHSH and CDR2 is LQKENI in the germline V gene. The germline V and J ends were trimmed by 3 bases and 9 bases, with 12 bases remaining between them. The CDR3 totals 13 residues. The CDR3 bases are TGTGCCAGCTCACCTGGACAGTCCAGTGAGCAGTTCTTC. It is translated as CASSPGQSSEQFF. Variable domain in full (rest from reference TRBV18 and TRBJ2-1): NAGVMQNPRHLVRRRGQEARLRCSPMKGHSHVYWYRQLPEEGLKFMVYLQKENIIDESGMPKERFSAEFPKEGPSILRIQQVVRGDSAAYFCASSPGQSSEQFFGPGTRLTVL.

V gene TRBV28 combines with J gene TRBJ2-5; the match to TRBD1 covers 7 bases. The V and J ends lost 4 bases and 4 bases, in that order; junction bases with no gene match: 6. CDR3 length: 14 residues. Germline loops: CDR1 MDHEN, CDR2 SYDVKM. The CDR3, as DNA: TGTGCCAGCAGTTCGGGACAGAGTAGAGAGACCCAGTACTTC. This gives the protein CASSSGQSRETQYF.

The CDR3: CASSDPGGQYF. The CDR3, as DNA: TGTGCCAGCAGTGACCCAGGGGGGCAGTACTTC. The chain carries TRBV6-4 and TRBJ2-7, with 7 bases fitting TRBD1. The CDR3 has 11 residues. Trimming at V came to 2 bases and at J to 9 bases, leaving 1 base not matched to a gene. Germline V lookup: CDR1 MRHNA, CDR2 SNTAGT.

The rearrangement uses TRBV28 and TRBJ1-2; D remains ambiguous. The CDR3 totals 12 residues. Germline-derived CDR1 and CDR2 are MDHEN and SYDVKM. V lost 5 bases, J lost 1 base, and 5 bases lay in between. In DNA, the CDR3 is TGTGCCAGCAGTCAGCTTAACTATGGCTACACCTTC. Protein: CASSQLNYGYTF.

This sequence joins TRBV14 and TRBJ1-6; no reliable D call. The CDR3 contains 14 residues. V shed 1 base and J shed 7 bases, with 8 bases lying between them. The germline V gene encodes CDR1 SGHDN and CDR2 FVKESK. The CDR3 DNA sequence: TGTGCCAGCAGCCAAGGGGTTCGGAATTCACCCCTCCACTTT. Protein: CASSQGVRNSPLHF.

The CDR3 DNA reads as TGCGCCAGCAGCTTGGGGACGGTAGGTGCAGATACGCAGTATTTT. Its protein is CASSLGTVGADTQYF. The rearrangement links TRBV5-1 to TRBJ2-3; D is undetermined. In germline, CDR1 is SGHRS, CDR2 YFSETQ. The ends were cut back, 0 bases at V and 4 bases at J, with 12 bases in the middle. The CDR3 is 15 residues long.

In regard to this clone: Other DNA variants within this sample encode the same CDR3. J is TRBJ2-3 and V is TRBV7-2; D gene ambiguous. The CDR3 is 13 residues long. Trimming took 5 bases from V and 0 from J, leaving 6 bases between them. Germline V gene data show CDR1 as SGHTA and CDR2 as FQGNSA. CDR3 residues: CASSLPSTDTQYF. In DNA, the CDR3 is TGTGCCAGCAGCCTCCCTAGCACAGATACGCAGTATTTT.

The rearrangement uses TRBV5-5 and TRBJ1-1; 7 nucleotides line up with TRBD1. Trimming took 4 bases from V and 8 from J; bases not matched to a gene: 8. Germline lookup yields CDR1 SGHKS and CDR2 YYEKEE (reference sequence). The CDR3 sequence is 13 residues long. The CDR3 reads CASSPMTGLEAFF. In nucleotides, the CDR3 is TGTGCCAGCAGCCCAATGACAGGGTTGGAAGCTTTCTTT.

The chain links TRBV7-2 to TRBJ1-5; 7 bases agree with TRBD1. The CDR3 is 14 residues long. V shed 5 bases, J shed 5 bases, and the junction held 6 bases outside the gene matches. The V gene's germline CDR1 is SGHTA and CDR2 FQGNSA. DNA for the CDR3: TGTGCCAGCAGCCAGGACAGGTCCGATCAGCCCCAGCATTTT. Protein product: CASSQDRSDQPQHF.

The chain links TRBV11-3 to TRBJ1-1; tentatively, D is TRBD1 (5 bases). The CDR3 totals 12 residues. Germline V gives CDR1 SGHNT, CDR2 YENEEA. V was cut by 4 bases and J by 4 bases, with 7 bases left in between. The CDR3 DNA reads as TGTGCCAGCAGCTCCGGGGGCACTGAAGCTTTCTTT. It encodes CASSSGGTEAFF.

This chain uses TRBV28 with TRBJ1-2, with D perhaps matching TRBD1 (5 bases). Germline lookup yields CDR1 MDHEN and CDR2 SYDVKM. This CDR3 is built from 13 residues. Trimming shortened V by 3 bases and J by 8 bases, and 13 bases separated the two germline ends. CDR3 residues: CASSFAGTHGYTF. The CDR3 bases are TGTGCCAGCAGTTTCGCCGGGACCCACGGCTACACCTTC.

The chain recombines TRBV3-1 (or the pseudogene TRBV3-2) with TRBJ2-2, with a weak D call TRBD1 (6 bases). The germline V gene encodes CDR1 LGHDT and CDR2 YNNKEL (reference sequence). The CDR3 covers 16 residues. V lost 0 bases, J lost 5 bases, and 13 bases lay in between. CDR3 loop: CASSQEPGARTGELFF. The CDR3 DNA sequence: TGTGCCAGCAGCCAAGAGCCAGGGGCGCGAACCGGGGAGCTGTTTTTT.

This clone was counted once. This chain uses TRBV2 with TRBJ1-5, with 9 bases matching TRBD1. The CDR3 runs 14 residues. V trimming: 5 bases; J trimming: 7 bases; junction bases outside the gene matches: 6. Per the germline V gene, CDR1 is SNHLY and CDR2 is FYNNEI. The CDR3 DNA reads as TGTGCCAGCAGTCTCACAGGGGGCATGCAGCCCCAGCATTTT. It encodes CASSLTGGMQPQHF.

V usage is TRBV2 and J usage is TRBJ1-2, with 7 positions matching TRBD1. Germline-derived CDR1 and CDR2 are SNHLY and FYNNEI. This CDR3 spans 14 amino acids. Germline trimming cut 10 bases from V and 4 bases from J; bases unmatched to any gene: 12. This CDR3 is CATKAGQRGYGYTF. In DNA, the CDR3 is TGTGCCACTAAAGCGGGACAGCGGGGCTATGGCTACACCTTC.